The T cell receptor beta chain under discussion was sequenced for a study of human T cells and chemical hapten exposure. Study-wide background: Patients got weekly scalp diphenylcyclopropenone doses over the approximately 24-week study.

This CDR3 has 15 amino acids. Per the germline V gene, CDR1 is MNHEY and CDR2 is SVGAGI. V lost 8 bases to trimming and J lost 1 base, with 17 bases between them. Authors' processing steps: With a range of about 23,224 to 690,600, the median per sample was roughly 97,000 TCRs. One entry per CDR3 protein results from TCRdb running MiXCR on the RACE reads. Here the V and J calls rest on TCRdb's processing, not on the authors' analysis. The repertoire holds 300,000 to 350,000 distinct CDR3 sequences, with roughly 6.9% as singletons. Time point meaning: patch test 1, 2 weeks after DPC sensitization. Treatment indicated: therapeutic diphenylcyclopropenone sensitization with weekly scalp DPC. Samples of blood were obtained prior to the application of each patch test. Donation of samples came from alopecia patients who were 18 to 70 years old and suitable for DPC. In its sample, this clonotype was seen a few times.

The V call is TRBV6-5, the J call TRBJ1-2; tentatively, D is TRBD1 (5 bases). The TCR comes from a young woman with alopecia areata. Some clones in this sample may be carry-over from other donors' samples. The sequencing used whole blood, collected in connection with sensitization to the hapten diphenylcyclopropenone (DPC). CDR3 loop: CASRTGGTINYGYTF. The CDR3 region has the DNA TGTGCCAGCCGCACGGGGGGGACCATTAACTATGGCTACACCTTC.